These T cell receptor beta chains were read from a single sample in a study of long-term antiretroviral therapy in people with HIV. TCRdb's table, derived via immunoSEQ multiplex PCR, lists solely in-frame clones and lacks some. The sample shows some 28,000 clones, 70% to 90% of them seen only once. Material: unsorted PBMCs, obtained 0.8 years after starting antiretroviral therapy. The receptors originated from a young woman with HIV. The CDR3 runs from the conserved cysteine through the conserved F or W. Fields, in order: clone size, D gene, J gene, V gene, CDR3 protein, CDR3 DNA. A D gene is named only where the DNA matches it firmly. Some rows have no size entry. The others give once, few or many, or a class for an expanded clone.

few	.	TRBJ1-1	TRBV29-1	CSVQQGSTEAFF	TGCAGCGTTCAACAGGGTAGCACTGAAGCTTTCTTT
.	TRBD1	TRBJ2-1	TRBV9	CASSADRATQFF	TGTGCCAGCAGCGCAGACAGGGCGACGCAGTTCTTC
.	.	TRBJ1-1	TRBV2	CASSEAHGGTEAFF	TGTGCCAGCAGTGAAGCGCACGGTGGAACTGAAGCTTTCTTT
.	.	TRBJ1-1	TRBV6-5	CASSYQSKNTEAFF	TGTGCCAGCAGTTACCAATCGAAGAACACTGAAGCTTTCTTT
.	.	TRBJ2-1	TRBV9	CASSASDKSSYNEQFF	TGTGCCAGCAGCGCGTCTGACAAGAGTTCTTACAATGAGCAGTTCTTC
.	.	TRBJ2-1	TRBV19	CASSIDLGSYNEQFF	TGTGCCAGTAGTATAGATCTTGGCTCCTACAATGAGCAGTTCTTC
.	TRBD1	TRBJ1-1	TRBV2	CASSPHAQGASTEAFF	TGTGCCAGCAGTCCGCACGCACAGGGGGCGAGCACTGAAGCTTTCTTT
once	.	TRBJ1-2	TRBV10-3	CAIRESWQGGGYTF	TGTGCCATCAGGGAATCATGGCAGGGAGGGGGCTACACCTTC
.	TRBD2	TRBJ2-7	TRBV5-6	CASSFERLAGYYEQYF	TGTGCCAGCAGCTTCGAGAGGCTAGCGGGATATTACGAGCAGTACTTC
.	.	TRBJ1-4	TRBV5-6	CASSLKKLGTLEKLFF	TGTGCCAGCAGCTTGAAAAAGCTCGGGACCCTTGAAAAACTGTTTTTT
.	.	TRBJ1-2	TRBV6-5	CASSTGWDYGYTF	TGTGCCAGCAGCACAGGGTGGGACTATGGCTACACCTTC
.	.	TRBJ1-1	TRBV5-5	CASSLAVTTEAFF	TGTGCCAGCAGCTTAGCGGTTACAACTGAAGCTTTCTTT
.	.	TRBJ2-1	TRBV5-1	CASSFQGSSYNEQFF	TGCGCCAGCAGCTTCCAGGGCAGCTCCTACAATGAGCAGTTCTTC
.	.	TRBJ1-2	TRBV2	CASSGGSYGYTF	TGTGCCAGCAGTGGTGGGTCCTATGGCTACACCTTC
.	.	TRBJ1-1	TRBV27	CASSFAGNMNTEAFF	TGTGCCAGCAGTTTCGCGGGGAACATGAACACTGAAGCTTTCTTT
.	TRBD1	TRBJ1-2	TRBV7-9	CASSLGTGGGQGDYGYTF	TGTGCCAGCAGCCTAGGGACCGGCGGGGGACAGGGAGACTATGGCTACACCTTC
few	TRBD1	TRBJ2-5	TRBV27	CASSAGTGYETQYF	TGTGCCAGCAGTGCCGGGACAGGGTACGAGACCCAGTACTTC
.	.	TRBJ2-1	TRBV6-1	CASSEVRGQSYNEQFF	TGTGCCAGCAGTGAAGTCCGTGGCCAATCCTACAATGAGCAGTTCTTC
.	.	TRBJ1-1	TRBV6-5	CASSYGLPVNTEAFF	TGTGCCAGCAGTTACGGATTGCCAGTGAACACTGAAGCTTTCTTT
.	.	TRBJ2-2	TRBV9	CASSVAPTGELFF	TGTGCCAGCAGCGTAGCTCCGACCGGGGAGCTGTTTTTT
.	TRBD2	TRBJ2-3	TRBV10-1	CASSASGAADTQYF	TGCGCCAGCAGTGCTAGCGGGGCCGCAGATACGCAGTATTTT
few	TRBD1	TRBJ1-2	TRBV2	CASTRDSDGYTF	TGTGCCAGCACTCGGGACAGCGATGGCTACACCTTC
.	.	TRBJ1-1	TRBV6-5	CASSYSAGPTEAFF	TGTGCCAGCAGTTACTCGGCAGGGCCCACTGAAGCTTTCTTT
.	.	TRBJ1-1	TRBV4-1	CASSPLGTIPTEAFF	TGCGCCAGCAGCCCCCTGGGGACAATCCCCACTGAAGCTTTCTTT
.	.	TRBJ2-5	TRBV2	CASTEFPAQGQETQYF	TGTGCCAGCACCGAATTCCCGGCACAGGGCCAAGAGACCCAGTACTTC
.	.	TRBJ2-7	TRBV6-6	CASRPLDSLGNNEQYF	TGTGCCAGCAGACCTTTGGACAGCCTGGGGAATAACGAGCAGTACTTC
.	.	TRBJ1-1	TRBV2	CASSDVSEAFF	TGTGCCAGCAGTGATGTCAGTGAAGCTTTCTTT
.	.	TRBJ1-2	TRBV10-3	CAISESMAGPNYGYTF	TGTGCCATCAGTGAGTCGATGGCCGGACCCAACTATGGCTACACCTTC
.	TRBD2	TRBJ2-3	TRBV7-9	CASSKSFPGGRTDTQYF	TGTGCCAGCAGTAAGTCTTTTCCGGGAGGGCGCACAGATACGCAGTATTTT
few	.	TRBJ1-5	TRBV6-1	CASSGGQFNQPQHF	TGTGCCAGCAGTGGTGGACAATTCAATCAGCCCCAGCATTTT
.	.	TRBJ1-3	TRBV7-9	CASSNRDLNTIYF	TGTGCCAGCAGCAACAGGGATCTGAACACCATATATTTT
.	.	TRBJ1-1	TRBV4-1	CASSQDQAVEAFF	TGCGCCAGCAGCCAAGATCAGGCGGTTGAAGCTTTCTTT
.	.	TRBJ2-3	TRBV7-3	CASTRDSITDTQYF	TGTGCCAGCACCCGGGACTCGATCACAGATACGCAGTATTTT
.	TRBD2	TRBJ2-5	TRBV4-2	CASSQGGDSGGQETQYF	TGTGCCAGCAGCCAGGGAGGGGATAGCGGGGGCCAAGAGACCCAGTACTTC
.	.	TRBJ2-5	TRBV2	CASTRRGGETQYF	TGTGCCAGCACTAGAAGAGGAGGAGAGACCCAGTACTTC
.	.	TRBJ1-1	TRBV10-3	CAIMGNTEAFF	TGTGCCATCATGGGGAACACTGAAGCTTTCTTT
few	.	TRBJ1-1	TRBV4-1	CASSQEVGRVTEAFF	TGCGCCAGCAGCCAAGAGGTAGGCCGGGTCACTGAAGCTTTCTTT
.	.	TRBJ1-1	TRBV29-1	CSFSDRGLTEAFF	TGCAGCTTCTCGGATAGAGGCCTCACTGAAGCTTTCTTT
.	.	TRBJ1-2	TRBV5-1	CASRPPDSYGYTF	TGCGCCAGCAGGCCCCCAGATTCCTATGGCTACACCTTC
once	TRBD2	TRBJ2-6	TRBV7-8	CASSPGLAGTFSGANVLTF	TGTGCCAGCAGCCCTGGACTAGCGGGGACCTTCTCAGGGGCCAACGTCCTGACTTTC
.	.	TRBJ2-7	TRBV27	CASSPGAFYEQYF	TGTGCCAGCAGCCCGGGCGCTTTCTACGAGCAGTACTTC
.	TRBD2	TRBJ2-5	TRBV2	CASSPTAGGPPETQYF	TGTGCCAGCAGTCCTACAGCGGGGGGGCCACCAGAGACCCAGTACTTC
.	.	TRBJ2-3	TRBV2	CASSGTRQYF	TGTGCCAGCTCCGGGACTCGGCAGTATTTT
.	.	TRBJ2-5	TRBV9	CASSVSQGGLETQYF	TGTGCCAGCAGCGTAAGTCAGGGGGGGCTGGAGACCCAGTACTTC
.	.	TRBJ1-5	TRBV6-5	CASSYGANQPQHF	TGTGCCAGCAGTTACGGAGCGAATCAGCCCCAGCATTTT
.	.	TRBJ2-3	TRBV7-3	CASSSTPIYF	TGTGCCAGCAGCTCCACCCCGATATATTTT
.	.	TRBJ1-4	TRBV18	CASSSTATNEKLFF	TGTGCCAGCTCATCGACAGCAACTAATGAAAAACTGTTTTTT
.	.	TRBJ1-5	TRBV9	CASRKDPGYSNQPQHF	TGTGCCAGCAGAAAGGACCCTGGGTATAGCAATCAGCCCCAGCATTTT
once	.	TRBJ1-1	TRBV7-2	CASSLEAGAAWEAFF	TGTGCCAGCAGCTTAGAGGCGGGGGCAGCTTGGGAAGCTTTCTTT
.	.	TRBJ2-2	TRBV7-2	CASSLSGRGSINTGELFF	TGTGCCAGCAGCTTATCAGGACGGGGGAGCATAAACACCGGGGAGCTGTTTTTT
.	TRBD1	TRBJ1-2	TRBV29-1	CSVPDRLGGYTF	TGCAGCGTTCCGGACAGGCTAGGTGGCTACACCTTC
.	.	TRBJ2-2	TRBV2	CASSASSVNAGELFF	TGTGCCAGCAGTGCGAGTAGTGTTAACGCCGGGGAGCTGTTTTTT
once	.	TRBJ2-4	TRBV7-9	CASSPRGAQNIQYF	TGTGCCAGCAGCCCCCGCGGGGCCCAAAACATTCAGTACTTC
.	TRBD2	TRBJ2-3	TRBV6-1	CASSEEASGGALDTQYF	TGTGCCAGCAGTGAAGAGGCTAGCGGGGGGGCTTTAGATACGCAGTATTTT